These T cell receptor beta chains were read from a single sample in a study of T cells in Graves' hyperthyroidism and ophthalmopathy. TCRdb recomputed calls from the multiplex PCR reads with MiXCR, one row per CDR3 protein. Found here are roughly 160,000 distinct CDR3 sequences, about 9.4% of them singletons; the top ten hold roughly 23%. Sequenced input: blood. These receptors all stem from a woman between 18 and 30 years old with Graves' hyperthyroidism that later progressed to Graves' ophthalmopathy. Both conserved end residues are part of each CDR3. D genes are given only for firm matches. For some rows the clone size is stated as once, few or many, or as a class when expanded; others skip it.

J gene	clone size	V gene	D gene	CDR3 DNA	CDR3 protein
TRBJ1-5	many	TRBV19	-	TGTGCCAGTAGGATCGGGACTGGTAGCAATCAGCCCCAGCATTTT	CASRIGTGSNQPQHF
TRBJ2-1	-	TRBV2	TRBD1	TGTGCCAGCAGTGACCCGCGGACAGGGGGCCACAATGAGCAGTTCTTC	CASSDPRTGGHNEQFF
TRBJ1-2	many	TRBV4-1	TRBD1	TGCGCCAGCAGCCTCGAGCAGGGGGGCTATGGCTACACCTTC	CASSLEQGGYGYTF
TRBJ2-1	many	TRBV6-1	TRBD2	TGTGCCAGCAGTAAACGACTAGCTATCGATGAGCAGTTCTTC	CASSKRLAIDEQFF
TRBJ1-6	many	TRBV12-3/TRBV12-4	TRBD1	TGTGCCAGCAGTTACCGACAGGGGGGTCGGAACAATTCACCCCTCCACTTT	CASSYRQGGRNNSPLHF
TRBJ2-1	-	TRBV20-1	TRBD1	TGCAGTGCAAACTCCGGGACAGACAATTACAATGAGCAGTTCTTC	CSANSGTDNYNEQFF
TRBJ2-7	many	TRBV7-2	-	TGTGCCAGCAGCTCCGGGGGACTCCCCCTGTACGAGCAGTACTTC	CASSSGGLPLYEQYF
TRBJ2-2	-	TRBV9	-	TGTGCCAGCAGCGTAGCCCCCTTTGACACCGGGGAGCTGTTTTTT	CASSVAPFDTGELFF
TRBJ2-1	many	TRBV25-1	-	TGTGCCAGCAGCCCCCCACCTAACAGGGCCCCTAACGATGAGCAGTTCTTC	CASSPPPNRAPNDEQFF
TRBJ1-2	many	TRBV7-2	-	TGTGCCAGCAGCCCCCCGCCAACACATGCCTATGGCTACACCTTC	CASSPPPTHAYGYTF
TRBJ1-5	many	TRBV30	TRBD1	TGTGCCTGGAGTTTAGGGACAGGAACGCAGCCCCAGCATTTT	CAWSLGTGTQPQHF